These T cell receptor beta chains were read from a single sample in a study of radiotherapy plus CTLA-4 blockade in lung cancer. The repertoire was sequenced with immunoSEQ multiplex PCR; TCRdb's copy has only in-frame clones and lacks some. In the table there are approximately 82,000 clones, about 85% of which are singletons. Sequencing used peripheral blood, obtained from a patient treated with radiotherapy plus ipilimumab. These receptors were taken from a human donor with non-small cell lung cancer that progressed on radiotherapy plus ipilimumab. Both conserved end residues are part of each CDR3. The order of the fields is V gene, clone size, J gene, CDR3 protein. Some rows mark clone size as missing; the rest say once, few, many or name a class of expanded clone.

TRBV7-9,.,TRBJ2-7,CASSLAGLAGVEQYF
TRBV6-5,.,TRBJ2-7,CASSYGGRWIYEQYF
TRBV7-2,.,TRBJ1-4,CASSLVVRDEKLFF
TRBV18,.,TRBJ2-5,CASSPRMDQETQYF
TRBV6-5,.,TRBJ1-5,CASSTLGQPQHF
TRBV29-1,few,TRBJ1-2,CSVKTETGGVGGGYTF
TRBV12-5,.,TRBJ1-1,CASASGVNTEAFF
TRBV2,.,TRBJ2-1,CASSAGARSYNEQFF
TRBV5-1,.,TRBJ2-3,CASSQGLGRTDTQYF
TRBV7-9,.,TRBJ1-2,CASQPDGGGYTF
TRBV28,.,TRBJ2-5,CASMADIGVQETQYF
TRBV9,.,TRBJ2-4,CASSGDSAANIQYF
TRBV7-7,.,TRBJ2-5,CASSSQPTHQETQYF
TRBV5-6,.,TRBJ2-4,CASSLTPRDIQYF
TRBV7-2,.,TRBJ1-1,CASMTSGGTAYLFF
TRBV6-6,.,TRBJ1-1,CASSHTGGEGTEAFF
TRBV6-6,.,TRBJ2-7,CASSTGQGRYEQYF
TRBV5-1,.,TRBJ1-4,CASSMPTVNGELFF
TRBV27,.,TRBJ1-2,CASSIGGNYGYTF
TRBV11-3,.,TRBJ2-3,CASSLRTAADTQYF
TRBV7-2,.,TRBJ2-2,CASSLVGTNTGELFF
TRBV19,few,TRBJ1-5,CASTLGPYSNQPQHF
TRBV13,.,TRBJ1-6,CASSLRSGTGGFGNSPLHF
TRBV5-1,.,TRBJ2-7,CASSLEFGDRGKYEQYF
TRBV18,.,TRBJ1-3,CASSPADTGNTIYF
TRBV7-2,.,TRBJ2-7,CASSLGWLAGSYEQYF
TRBV4-3,.,TRBJ2-2,CASSQHPGQGAVGELFF
TRBV5-1,.,TRBJ1-3,CASSLATGADTIYF
TRBV5-1,.,TRBJ2-7,CASSLGRYYEQYF
TRBV2,.,TRBJ1-5,CASRDTGTQPQHF
TRBV28,.,TRBJ1-5,CASRRTGGGNQPQHF
TRBV18,.,TRBJ1-5,CASSPASQQPQHF
TRBV6-1,.,TRBJ1-6,CASSGADRGYNSPLHF
TRBV9,.,TRBJ1-1,CASSVPPSTEAFF
TRBV7-9,.,TRBJ2-1,CASSLGTGTTYNEQFF
TRBV4-1,.,TRBJ2-3,CASSRAGASTDTQYF
TRBV5-1,few,TRBJ2-1,CASNALAGNSNNEQFF
TRBV7-9,.,TRBJ2-2,CASSLAGGPPGELFF
TRBV7-2,.,TRBJ2-4,CASSLAAGGLAKNIQYF
TRBV5-5,.,TRBJ1-6,CASSPTNSPLHF
TRBV5-4,.,TRBJ2-2,CASSQGHSNTGELFF
TRBV28,few,TRBJ1-6,CASSLWEGGSYNSPLHF
TRBV25-1,.,TRBJ2-7,CASSETSGLSYEQYF
TRBV19,few,TRBJ1-2,CASSRGQGAAGYTF
TRBV6-5,.,.,CASTLGTEAFF